This TCR beta chain was identified in a study of sequential checkpoint blockade in melanoma (dated by TCRdb to about 2019). With respect to the entire study: In a 1:1 randomization, patients received either first-line nivolumab then ipilimumab (arm A) or ipilimumab then nivolumab (arm B). DNA from roughly 91 pretreatment melanoma tumor samples underwent TCRbeta immunosequencing. About 20 patients had matched tumor biopsies taken before treatment and at week 13, after single-agent nivolumab (arm A) or ipilimumab (arm B). About 80% of the matched tumor biopsy pairs taken before and after treatment were from the same lesion. Maintenance nivolumab came after each of the two trial sequences.

This clone has just a few counts. Its specific antigen is unknown. No clone much larger than this one lies a single base away; base qualities are absent. This specimen's treatment or condition label, interpreted: randomized to nivolumab then ipilimumab (arm A) or the reverse (arm B). None of the patients in the trial had previously been given DNA-damaging chemotherapy. CheckMate 064, a randomized, open-label phase II trial of sequential checkpoint blockade, was the source of the samples, all of which came from patients with melanoma. Tumor TCR sequencing used genomic DNA from formalin-fixed paraffin-embedded (FFPE) tissue samples. The immunoSEQ Assay was used to immunosequence TCRbeta CDR3 regions from genomic DNA. Before high-throughput sequencing, the genomic DNA was amplified using bias-controlled multiplex PCR. Per the original workflow: To quantify the absolute abundance of each unique TCRbeta CDR3 region, the sequences were collapsed and filtered. Clonality was defined as 1 minus Pielou's evenness and was calculated using productive rearrangements only. Tumor T-cell fraction was calculated by normalizing TCRbeta template counts to the amount of usable DNA, which was estimated from several housekeeping genes. A previously published method was used to identify clones with significantly greater frequencies in on-treatment samples than in baseline samples. TCRdb mirrors the immuneACCESS table, restricted to in-frame sequences. Some clones are absent from its copies; in checked studies, under half trace to an unresolved V gene, and the reason for the others is unknown. V, J and clone size derive from that table, while D and trimming were established from the DNA sequence. The sample has approximately 5,300 clones on record, under 30% of them singletons. Clones ranked in the top ten supply 20% of the sample.

The study at large found these results: In the nivolumab-first arm (arm A), pretreatment tumor TIL clonality was associated with response (P = .04). Small sample sizes and reduced statistical power limited the analyses of tumor T-cell fraction within each arm. Achieving clinical benefit was about 30 times more likely for patients whose tumor T-cell fraction and clonality increased by week 13. PD-L1 staining and CD8+ T-cell counts correlated with tumor T-cell fraction and clonality, whereas mutational load did not. The response-prediction model combining TCR metrics and mutation burden needs validation in larger, independent patient cohorts.

This TCR was sampled from a human donor with melanoma. Sequenced material: tumor tissue (inferred from file names), taken from a patient given nivolumab and ipilimumab in sequence.

The DNA is as follows: TGTGCCAGTAGTAAGGGGCTAGTAACAGATACGCAGTATTTT. Its translation reads: CASSKGLVTDTQYF. Rearrangement joined TRBV19 to TRBJ2-3; TRBD1 might be the D gene, on 5 matching bases. CDR1 and CDR2 were assigned from the germline V gene (reference sequence) as LNHDA and SQIVND. Deletion took 4 bases off V and 3 bases off J, with a span of 11 bases between the germline ends. The CDR3, cysteine through phenylalanine, is 14 amino acids long. CDR3 DNA is the only sequence kept; it has 42 bases, read in frame from the first base.